Sequencing of this T cell receptor beta chain was carried out in a study of blood T cell repertoires in COVID-19. Per the original methods: It was from reference gene primer amplification that nucleated cell counts were estimated. TCRdb's table, derived via immunoSEQ multiplex PCR, lists solely in-frame clones and lacks some. The V and J calls and the clone size are those of that table, but D and trimming were determined from the DNA. The table has around 92,000 clones, about 88% seen once. The V gene's germline CDR1 is DFQATT and CDR2 SNEGSKA (reference sequence). Trimming shortened V by 3 bases and J by 7 bases, and 15 bases separated the two germline ends. The CDR3 runs to 14 residues.

Specimen: peripheral blood. The sequence was collected from an elderly woman with active COVID-19. This chain uses TRBV20-1 with TRBJ1-4; TRBD1 might be the D (6 bases). The CDR3 sequence is CSASRGGASEKLFF. Here the CDR3 DNA reads TGCAGTGCTAGTAGGGGGGGCGCGAGTGAAAAACTGTTTTTT.